The 30 T cell receptor beta chains given below trace back to one sample, sequenced in a study of beta chain features in type 1 diabetes. The entirety of the isolated RNA underwent reverse transcription, so expressed TCRB transcripts were sequenced. TCRdb's copy holds only in-frame clones and misses some; the assay was immunoSEQ multiplex PCR. The sample carries about half a million clones, about 30% recorded once. Material for sequencing was naive CD4+ T cells from blood. These receptors originate from a man younger than 30 in good health.

In this sample, this clone turned up a few times. The chain has TRBV29-1 and TRBJ2-7; TRBD1 is a possible D gene (5 bases). This CDR3 is built from 18 residues. Germline V lookup: CDR1 SQVTM, CDR2 ANQGSEA. Trimming cost V 6 bases and J 2 bases, with 29 bases left between them. The CDR3 DNA reads TGCAGCGTCGCCCCACGGCCCCCAAGCGCTTCAGGGACCTACGAGCAGTACTTC. Protein: CSVAPRPPSASGTYEQYF.

A few counts support this clone. The junction does not match germline at one end; this may be a read error. The J gene is TRBJ2-5, the V gene TRBV29-1; D might be TRBD1 or TRBD2, each matching 5 bases. Germline assignment: CDR1 SQVTM and CDR2 ANQGSEA. This CDR3 has 11 amino acids. The CDR3 sequence is CSVGDQETQYF. DNA of the CDR3: TGCAGCGTCGGGGACCAGGAGACCCAGTACTTC.

This clone showed up just a few times. V and J are TRBV29-1 and TRBJ2-7, with 10 positions matching TRBD1. CDR1 and CDR2 from the germline V gene are SQVTM and ANQGSEA. V dropped 0 bases and J dropped 7; count of bases not matched to a gene: 9. The CDR3 has 15 residues. The CDR3, as DNA: TGCAGCGTTGAAGATCGGGGACAGGGGCTGGAAGAGCAGTACTTC. Translation: CSVEDRGQGLEEQYF.

J is TRBJ2-3 and V is TRBV6-1; unclear D gene. V dropped 8 bases and J dropped 0 bases, with 9 bases sitting between them. The V gene's germline CDR1 is MNHNS and CDR2 SASEGT. The CDR3 extends over 13 amino acids. The CDR3: CASSTDSTDTQYF. The CDR3 region has the DNA TGTGCCAGCTCAACAGATAGCACAGATACGCAGTATTTT.

The chain couples TRBV29-1 to TRBJ1-2, with 9 bases lining up with TRBD1. J was trimmed by 8 bases and V by 7 bases; bases with no gene match: 11. CDR3 length equals 13 residues. Germline CDR1 is SQVTM and CDR2 is ANQGSEA. CDR3 in amino acids: CSAVGGQGGGYTF. The CDR3 DNA is TGCAGCGCCGTGGGGGGACAGGGTGGCGGCTACACCTTC.

This clone was seen a handful of times. V usage is TRBV30 and J usage is TRBJ2-1; no clear D. The CDR3 is made up of 14 amino acids. CDR1 and CDR2 from the germline V gene are GTSNPN and SVGIG (reference sequence). V shed 4 bases and J shed 1 base, with 11 bases lying between them. The CDR3 DNA reads as TGTGCCTGGAATCGAGACGGATCCTACAATGAGCAGTTCTTC. Its protein is CAWNRDGSYNEQFF.

In this sample, this clone turned up once. This chain links TRBV6-6 with TRBJ2-3; 7 nucleotides line up with TRBD2. Trimming cost V 4 bases and J 1 base; bases outside gene matches: 2. Germline V gene lookup returns CDR1 MNHNY and CDR2 SVGAGI (reference sequence). The CDR3 loop spans 14 amino acids. The CDR3 bases are TGTGCCAGCAGTTGGGGAGGGGGCACAGATACGCAGTATTTT. Its protein is CASSWGGGTDTQYF.

The chain combines TRBV5-6 with TRBJ2-7, with TRBD1 matching 9 bases. V gave up 4 bases and J gave up 3 bases; unmatched junction bases: 5. The CDR3 has 14 residues. Germline V lookup: CDR1 SGHDT, CDR2 YYEEEE. CDR3: CASSTGTGIYEQYF. For the CDR3, the DNA is TGTGCCAGCAGCACCGGGACAGGGATCTACGAGCAGTACTTC.

This clone occurred a few times. The rearrangement links TRBV19 to TRBJ2-1, with 10 positions matching TRBD2. CDR3 length: 15 amino acids. V lost 3 bases, J lost 8 bases, and 7 bases stayed unmatched. Per germline, CDR1 LNHDA and CDR2 SQIVND (reference sequence). The CDR3 protein is CASSILAGEGYEQFF. For the CDR3, the DNA is TGTGCCAGTAGTATTCTAGCGGGAGAGGGGTATGAGCAGTTCTTC.

The CDR3, as DNA: TGCAGCGTTGCGCTCCTCGCCCAAGGGTGGGGTGGCTACACCTTC. This codes for CSVALLAQGWGGYTF. J is TRBJ1-2 and V is TRBV29-1; D gene uncertain. Germline V gene data show CDR1 as SQVTM and CDR2 as ANQGSEA. The CDR3 has 15 residues. Trimming cost V 4 bases and J 7 bases, with 22 bases left between them.

J is TRBJ2-5 and V is TRBV2, with D possibly TRBD2 on 5 matching bases. The germline gives CDR1 SNHLY, CDR2 FYNNEI. V was cut by 6 bases and J by 6 bases, with 11 bases left in between. CDR3 length: 12 residues. CDR3 DNA sequence: TGTGCCAGCAGGGACTGGGGTAAGACCCAGTACTTC. It specifies CASRDWGKTQYF.

This clone was observed a few times. The chain recombines TRBV6-1 with TRBJ2-5; TRBD1 matches 8 bases. Germline values: CDR1 MNHNS, CDR2 SASEGT. The CDR3 loop spans 15 amino acids. Germline trimming cut 2 bases from V and 5 bases from J; bases unmatched to any gene: 7. The CDR3: CASSESRTGSETQYF. CDR3 bases: TGTGCCAGCAGTGAATCGAGGACAGGGTCGGAGACCCAGTACTTC.

The rearrangement uses TRBV4-2 and TRBJ2-1, with D hard to call. CDR1 is LGHNA, CDR2 YNFKEQ, per germline. V lost 2 bases and J lost 6, with 20 bases in between. The CDR3 covers 17 residues. The CDR3 here is CASSQSRSSDISNEQFF. The CDR3 DNA follows: TGTGCCAGCAGCCAAAGTCGATCATCTGACATCTCCAATGAGCAGTTCTTC.

This clone was detected only a few times. J is TRBJ2-7 and V is TRBV5-1; TRBD2 matches at 9 bases. The CDR3 runs 14 residues. J lost 7 bases, V lost 0 bases, and 5 bases had no gene match. CDR1 is SGHRS, CDR2 YFSETQ, per germline. The CDR3 loop reads CASSLEAGGREQYF. As DNA, the CDR3 is TGCGCCAGCAGCTTGGAGGCGGGAGGGAGAGAGCAGTACTTC.

The chain uses TRBV18 and TRBJ2-7; a weak D match, TRBD1 (5 bases). The V and J ends lost 4 bases and 3 bases respectively, with 10 bases between them. CDR1 KGHSH and CDR2 LQKENI come from the germline V gene. The CDR3 length is 13 residues. CDR3 nucleotide sequence: TGTGCCAGCTCACGGGGCTCTAACTACGAGCAGTACTTC. Translated: CASSRGSNYEQYF.

This clone showed up just a few times. This chain links TRBV28 with TRBJ2-5, with 10 bases aligning to TRBD2. Looked up from germline, CDR1 is MDHEN and CDR2 is SYDVKM. Germline trimming cut 8 bases from V and 5 bases from J; bases unmatched to any gene: 14. The CDR3 is 16 residues long. This chain's CDR3 is CASATTELAGAETQYF. The CDR3 DNA is TGTGCCAGCGCAACGACCGAGCTAGCGGGAGCCGAGACCCAGTACTTC.

V usage is TRBV28 and J usage is TRBJ2-5; the D is unclear. The CDR3 consists of 12 residues. With 3 bases removed from V and 1 base from J, the gap between germline ends came to 3 bases. Germline CDR1 reads MDHEN; CDR2 reads SYDVKM. The CDR3 DNA reads TGTGCCAGCAGTTTCGTCCAAGAGACCCAGTACTTC. The encoded protein is CASSFVQETQYF. The full variable domain, its missing parts supplied by reference TRBV28 and TRBJ2-5, is DVKVTQSSRYLVKRTGEKVFLECVQDMDHENMFWYRQDPGLGLRLIYFSYDVKMKEKGDIPEGYSVSREKKERFSLILESASTNQTSMYLCASSFVQETQYFGPGTRLLVL.

The rearrangement links TRBV25-1 to TRBJ2-2; 9 nucleotides line up with TRBD1. The CDR3 loop spans 15 amino acids. After removal of 4 bases from V and 1 base from J, the junction contained 1 base not matched to a gene. Germline-derived CDR1 and CDR2 are MGHDK and SYGVNS. The CDR3 nucleotides are TGTGCCAGCAGTGTGACAGGGGGGAACACCGGGGAGCTGTTTTTT. Protein sequence: CASSVTGGNTGELFF. Full variable domain (missing parts from reference TRBV25-1 and TRBJ2-2): EADIYQTPRYLVIGTGKKITLECSQTMGHDKMYWYQQDPGMELHLIHYSYGVNSTEKGDLSSESTVSRIRTEHFPLTLESARPSHTSQYLCASSVTGGNTGELFFGEGSRLTVL.

The chain is built from TRBV28 and TRBJ1-5; 8 nucleotides match TRBD1. Germline CDR1 and CDR2: MDHEN and SYDVKM. The CDR3 runs 13 residues. With V trimmed by 6 bases and J by 10 bases, 8 bases remained unmatched. CDR3 sequence reads: CASRGQAIKPQHF. As DNA, the CDR3 is TGTGCCAGCAGGGGACAGGCAATCAAACCCCAGCATTTT. Filled out from reference TRBV28 and TRBJ1-5, the complete variable domain reads DVKVTQSSRYLVKRTGEKVFLECVQDMDHENMFWYRQDPGLGLRLIYFSYDVKMKEKGDIPEGYSVSREKKERFSLILESASTNQTSMYLCASRGQAIKPQHFGDGTRLSIL.

This chain links TRBV5-4 with TRBJ2-2; the D is unclear. The germline V and J ends were trimmed by 4 bases and 5 bases, with 12 bases remaining between them. The CDR3 is 14 residues long. Germline-derived CDR1 and CDR2 are SGHNT and YYREEE (reference sequence). DNA for the CDR3: TGTGCCAGCAGCGTCGAACTATCTACCGGGGAGCTGTTTTTT. Residues: CASSVELSTGELFF.

This clone has more than one count but fewer than ten. V usage is TRBV7-8 and J usage is TRBJ2-4; tentative D call: TRBD2 (6 bases). The V end was cut by 7 bases, the J end by 6 bases, with 25 bases between. Germline-derived CDR1 and CDR2 are SGHVS and FQNEAQ. This CDR3 spans 17 amino acids. The CDR3 DNA sequence: TGTGCCAGCACCCAGCTTAATATAGGTCCGCGGGGAAACATTCAGTACTTC. This translates into CASTQLNIGPRGNIQYF.

In its sample, this clone was seen a few times. This rearrangement joins TRBV7-9 to TRBJ2-7, with D possibly being TRBD1 (6 bases). The germline CDR1 and CDR2 sequences are SEHNR and FQNEAQ (reference sequence). V lost 5 bases and J 1 base, leaving 9 bases between the germline ends. CDR3 size: 13 residues. The CDR3 here is CASSRTDSYEQYF. CDR3 DNA: TGTGCCAGCAGCCGGACAGATTCCTACGAGCAGTACTTC.

This chain links TRBV28 with TRBJ2-1; TRBD1 aligns across 7 bases. V shed 1 base, J shed 9 bases, and the junction held 6 bases outside the gene matches. Germline CDR1 reads MDHEN; CDR2 reads SYDVKM. This CDR3 has 14 residues. The CDR3 nucleotides are TGTGCCAGCAGTTTATCACAGGGGTCGGGTGAGCAGTTCTTC. Translation: CASSLSQGSGEQFF.

The chain employs TRBV6-1 and TRBJ2-2; D call uncertain. The length of the CDR3 is 13 residues. CDR1 and CDR2 from the germline V gene are MNHNS and SASEGT. The germline V and J ends were trimmed by 7 bases and 6 bases, with 12 bases remaining between them. The CDR3: CASTPLGSGELFF. DNA for the CDR3: TGTGCCAGCACACCCCTAGGGTCCGGGGAGCTGTTTTTT.

This clone was counted between two and nine times. Other DNA sequences in this specimen translate into the identical CDR3. The rearrangement links TRBV7-3 to TRBJ2-1; the match to TRBD2 covers 9 bases. The CDR3 spans 15 residues. Germline V gene lookup returns CDR1 SGHTA and CDR2 FQGTGA. J was trimmed by 4 bases and V by 1 base; bases with no gene match: 2. The CDR3 nucleotides read TGTGCCAGCAGCTTAAGGCGGGAGGGGTACAATGAGCAGTTCTTC. Its translation is CASSLRREGYNEQFF. The full variable domain, with the rest looked up from reference TRBV7-3 and TRBJ2-1, is GAGVSQTPSNKVTEKGKYVELRCDPISGHTALYWYRQSLGQGPEFLIYFQGTGAADDSGLPNDRFFAVRPEGSVSTLKIQRTERGDSAVYLCASSLRREGYNEQFFGPGTRLTVL.

In this sample, this clone turned up a few times. V is TRBV10-3 and J is TRBJ2-5, with D possibly TRBD2 on 5 matching bases. The ends were cut back, 5 bases at V and 1 base at J, with 11 bases in the middle. CDR1 is ENHRY, CDR2 SYGVKD, per germline. The CDR3 contains 14 residues. Here the CDR3 DNA reads TGTGCCATCAGTCCGGGATTATTCCAAGAGACCCAGTACTTC. It specifies CAISPGLFQETQYF.

This clone appeared a few times. The genes are TRBV6-5 and TRBJ1-1, with a tentative D call TRBD1 (6 bases). The CDR3 totals 15 residues. Trimming cost V 5 bases and J 1 base, with 14 bases left between them. The V gene's germline CDR1 is MNHEY and CDR2 SVGAGI. CDR3 sequence (DNA): TGTGCCAGCAGTCACAGGGTTTTCGGGAACACTGAAGCTTTCTTT. Residues: CASSHRVFGNTEAFF.

The V and J genes are TRBV6-1 and TRBJ2-1; 10 nucleotides agree with TRBD2. Per germline, CDR1 MNHNS and CDR2 SASEGT. The J segment lost 6 bases and the V segment lost 5 bases, leaving 7 bases of the junction unmatched. CDR3 size: 15 residues. The CDR3 DNA sequence: TGTGCCAGCAGTTCCACGACTAGCGGGTCCAATGAGCAGTTCTTC. This encodes CASSSTTSGSNEQFF.

The V call is TRBV5-6, the J call TRBJ1-5; the D is unclear. This CDR3 contains 12 residues. CDR1 and CDR2 from the germline V gene are SGHDT and YYEEEE. Trimming removed 1 base from V and 6 bases from J, with 5 bases in between. The CDR3 nucleotides are TGTGCCAGCAGCTTGTTGTCTCAGCCCCAGCATTTT. It is translated as CASSLLSQPQHF.

V is TRBV5-1 and J is TRBJ2-7; 8 bases are a match to TRBD2. CDR1 and CDR2 from the germline V gene are SGHRS and YFSETQ. Trimming removed 4 bases from V and 4 bases from J; junction bases left unmatched: 10. The length of the CDR3 is 15 residues. The DNA for the CDR3 is TGCGCCAGCAGCCTGGCCGGGACTAGAGGTTACGAGCAGTACTTC. Translating gives CASSLAGTRGYEQYF.